The rows below give T cell receptor beta chains drawn from one sample of a study of T cell responses to AZD1222 COVID-19 vaccine. The method was immunoSEQ multiplex PCR; TCRdb's version includes in-frame clones alone and lacks a portion of them. Of tens of thousands of clones listed, around four fifths are singletons. Sequencing used peripheral blood, obtained on day 0 of AZD1222 vaccination. The receptors were sampled from an adult in good health. Both conserved end residues are part of each CDR3. Each record gives: V gene, clone size, J gene, D gene, CDR3 protein. The D gene is left open where the match is weak. Some rows mark clone size as missing; the rest say once, few, many or name a class of expanded clone.

TRBV9	.	TRBJ2-3	.	CASSPDVNTQYF
TRBV2	.	TRBJ2-1	.	CASKEVLVGNEQFF
TRBV28	.	TRBJ2-7	.	CASSFVGGYEQYF
TRBV7-9	.	TRBJ2-5	.	CASSLVPQETQYF
TRBV6-5	.	TRBJ2-1	TRBD2	CASSSGLAGHNEQFF
TRBV27	.	TRBJ2-7	TRBD2	CASSLSAGGDYEQYF
TRBV5-6	.	TRBJ2-5	.	CASSLRGGVGETQYF
TRBV7-2	.	TRBJ2-7	TRBD2	CASSTERGTTYEQYF
TRBV7-3	.	TRBJ2-7	.	CASSSLVPYEQYF
TRBV19	.	TRBJ2-7	.	CASSIALARSYEQYF
TRBV4-2	.	TRBJ2-3	TRBD1	CASSQSGGRTTDTQYF
TRBV7-9	.	TRBJ2-5	.	CASSPRTGPGETQYF
TRBV9	.	TRBJ1-4	TRBD1	CASSAAPGTAEKLFF
TRBV11-2	once	TRBJ2-3	.	CASSSLTANTDTQYF
TRBV6-5	.	TRBJ1-5	TRBD1	CATTPGQALNQPQHF
TRBV4-3	.	TRBJ1-2	.	CASSQDYGQYGYTF
TRBV30	few	TRBJ1-5	.	CAWSSLRDTNQPQHF
TRBV29-1	few	TRBJ1-1	.	CSISRGGVNTEAFF
TRBV30	few	TRBJ1-1	TRBD1	CAWNDRGDTEAFF
TRBV28	.	TRBJ1-5	TRBD1	CASSLGQSNQPQHF
TRBV5-5	.	TRBJ1-4	TRBD1	CASSPNAPAQGTNEKLFF
TRBV9	.	TRBJ1-4	.	CASSVAVGQDEKLFF
TRBV12-3/TRBV12-4	.	TRBJ1-4	.	CASSLVGGKLFF
TRBV5-1	.	TRBJ1-6	TRBD1	CASSPPDRGNSPLHF
TRBV6-5	.	TRBJ1-2	TRBD1	CASRAGTGYGYTF
TRBV5-1	.	TRBJ2-3	.	CASSFEGTSTDTQYF
TRBV28	few	TRBJ2-1	.	CASSWASDQFF
TRBV9	.	TRBJ1-1	.	CASSVVEGSMAFF
TRBV4-1	.	TRBJ2-5	.	CASSQASVGRETQYF
TRBV2	.	TRBJ2-7	.	CASIARGPYEQYF
TRBV30	.	TRBJ2-3	.	CAWSVRGRVIRDTQYF
TRBV2	.	TRBJ1-1	.	CASLLNTEAFF
TRBV5-4	.	TRBJ1-1	TRBD1	CASSKNRGDTEAFF
TRBV7-9	.	TRBJ2-3	.	CAIPETDTQYF
TRBV7-3	few	TRBJ2-7	.	CAREPGTPPYEQYF
TRBV7-2	few	TRBJ1-2	.	CASSPEASHVNYGYTF
TRBV19	.	TRBJ2-3	.	CASSIIAGDTQYF
TRBV7-2	.	TRBJ1-3	.	CASSLHRETGNTIYF
TRBV6-5	.	TRBJ1-2	TRBD1	CASSYAGTEVGYTF
TRBV18	.	TRBJ2-1	TRBD1	CASSTGLDRGNEQFF
TRBV5-1	few	TRBJ1-2	.	CAIKRRAPGIGSYGYTF
TRBV12-3/TRBV12-4	once	TRBJ1-4	.	CASATNEKLFF
TRBV9	.	TRBJ2-7	.	CASSVGAGANYEQYF
TRBV11-2	once	TRBJ2-1	.	CASSTATYNEQFF
TRBV7-6	once	TRBJ2-7	.	CASSVGAGVVGEQYF
TRBV6-5	.	TRBJ2-2	.	CASSYGANTGELFF
TRBV9	.	TRBJ1-2	.	CASSSYTGILAGYTF
TRBV9	.	TRBJ1-2	.	CASSVDGGGGYTF
TRBV6-5	.	TRBJ1-4	.	CASSYGQAANEKLFF
TRBV7-9	.	TRBJ2-3	.	CASSIDNTDTQYF
TRBV25-1	.	TRBJ1-5	.	CASSPRAGSDQPQHF
TRBV7-9	.	TRBJ1-5	.	CASSLVVRWQPQHF
TRBV6-2/TRBV6-3	.	TRBJ1-5	TRBD1	CASSGQGVGNQPQHF